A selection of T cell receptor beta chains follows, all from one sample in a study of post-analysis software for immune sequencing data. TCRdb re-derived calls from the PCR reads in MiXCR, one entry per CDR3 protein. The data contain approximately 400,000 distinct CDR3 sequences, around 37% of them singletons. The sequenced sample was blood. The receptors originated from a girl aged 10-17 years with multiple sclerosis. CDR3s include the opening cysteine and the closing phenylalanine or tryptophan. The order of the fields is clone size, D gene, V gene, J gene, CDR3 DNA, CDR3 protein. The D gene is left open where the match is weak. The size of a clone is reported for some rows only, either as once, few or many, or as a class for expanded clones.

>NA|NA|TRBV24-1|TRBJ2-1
TGTGCCACCAGTGACGCCCAGTCACAGGACAGTGGGCAGTTCTTC
CATSDAQSQDSGQFF
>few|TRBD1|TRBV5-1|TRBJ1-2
TGCGCCAGCGGCCCTTCGGGTGCTGGACAGGGCTATGGCTACACCTTC
CASGPSGAGQGYGYTF
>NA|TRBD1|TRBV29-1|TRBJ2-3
TGCAGCGTCCCCGGACAGGGGGCTGAGGCAGATACGCAGTATTTT
CSVPGQGAEADTQYF
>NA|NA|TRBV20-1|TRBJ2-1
TGCAGTGCTAGAGAGCGAAGGGGGGCCTACAATGAGCAGTTCTTC
CSARERRGAYNEQFF
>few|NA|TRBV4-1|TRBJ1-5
TGCGCCAGCAGCTTACAGGGAAACAATCAGCCCCAGCATTTT
CASSLQGNNQPQHF
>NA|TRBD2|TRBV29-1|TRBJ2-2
TGCAGCGCCCTAAGTGCGGGGCGGGGGGACACCGGGGAGCGGTTTTTT
CSALSAGRGDTGERFF
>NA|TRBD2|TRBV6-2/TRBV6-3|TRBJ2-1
TGTGCCAGCAGTTACCCTAGCGGGGGGGCGAGTTACAATGAGCAGTTCTTC
CASSYPSGGASYNEQFF
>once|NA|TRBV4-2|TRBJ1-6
TGTGCCAGCAGCCTACCGAGAGACTCACCCCTCCACTTT
CASSLPRDSPLHF
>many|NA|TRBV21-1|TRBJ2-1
TGTGCCAGCAGCAAAGGGAATCCAGGGGAGACAATCTACAATGAGCAGTTCTTC
CASSKGNPGETIYNEQFF
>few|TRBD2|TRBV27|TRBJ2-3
TGTGCCAGCAGTTGGGGACTACATGATACGCAGTATTTT
CASSWGLHDTQYF
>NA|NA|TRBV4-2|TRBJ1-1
TGTGCCAGCAGCCGAGGACCGACCAGTGAAGCTTTCTTT
CASSRGPTSEAFF
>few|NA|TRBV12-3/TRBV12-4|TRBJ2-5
TGTGCCAGCAGTTTTGGCCCTGCAGGGGAGACCCAGTACTTC
CASSFGPAGETQYF
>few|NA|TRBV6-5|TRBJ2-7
TGTGCCAGCAGTTACGGCGAGAGGCCTTACGAGCAGTACTTC
CASSYGERPYEQYF
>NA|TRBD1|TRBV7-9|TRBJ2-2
TGTGCCAGCAGCCCCCACGGACAGGCCGGGGAGCTGTTTTTT
CASSPHGQAGELFF
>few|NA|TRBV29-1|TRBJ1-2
TGCAGCGTTGAAGTCGGGGGCAGCTATGGCTACACCTTC
CSVEVGGSYGYTF
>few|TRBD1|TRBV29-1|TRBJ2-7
TGCAGCGTTGAGGGGCCGGGACAGGGGGCATACGAGCAGTACTTC
CSVEGPGQGAYEQYF
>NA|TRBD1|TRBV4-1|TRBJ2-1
TGCGCCAGCAGCCGGGGGACAGCGAAATACAATGAGCAGTTCTTC
CASSRGTAKYNEQFF
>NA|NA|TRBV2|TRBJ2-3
TGTGCCAGCAGTGAAGCGATCTTGCCCGGAGATACGCAGTATTTT
CASSEAILPGDTQYF
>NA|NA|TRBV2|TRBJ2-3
TGTGCCAGCAGCCTCCCGGGACTGGTACAGGATACGCAGTATTTT
CASSLPGLVQDTQYF
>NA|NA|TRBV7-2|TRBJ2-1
TGTGCCAGCAGCAAGACACCTAGGAGAGAGCAGTTCTTC
CASSKTPRREQFF
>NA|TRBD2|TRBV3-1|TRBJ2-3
TGTGCCAGCAGCCAAGATTTCGGACTAGCTTCGACAGATACGCAGTATTTT
CASSQDFGLASTDTQYF
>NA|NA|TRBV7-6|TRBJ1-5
TGTGCCAGCAGCTTAGATGACAGAAGGCAGCCCCAGCATTTT
CASSLDDRRQPQHF
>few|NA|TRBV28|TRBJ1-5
TGTGCCAGCAGCCCACAGCAATATAGCAATCAGCCCCAGCATTTT
CASSPQQYSNQPQHF
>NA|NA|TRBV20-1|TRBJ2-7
TGCAGTGCTAGAGATTACGCAGGGGTTTCCTACGAGCAGTACTTC
CSARDYAGVSYEQYF
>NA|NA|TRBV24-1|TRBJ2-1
TGTGCCACCAGTAGGGGACGGGGAAACTACAATGAGCAGTTCTTC
CATSRGRGNYNEQFF
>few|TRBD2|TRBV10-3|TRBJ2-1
TGTGCCATCACCAGCGGGGGGGCCAGCTCCTACAATGAGCAGTTCTTC
CAITSGGASSYNEQFF
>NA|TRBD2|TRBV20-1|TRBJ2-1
TGCAGTGCTAGGGAGTGGGCTAGCGGGCGCAATGAGCAGTTCTTC
CSAREWASGRNEQFF
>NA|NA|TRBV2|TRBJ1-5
TGTGCCAGCAGTGCGCCCGGGGGAGGGAATCAGCCCCAGCATTTT
CASSAPGGGNQPQHF
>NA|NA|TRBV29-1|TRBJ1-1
TGCAGCGTTGAAAGTCAGGGTAAGGAAGCTTTCTTT
CSVESQGKEAFF
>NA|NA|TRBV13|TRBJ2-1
TGTGCCAGCAGCTACGAAACAGGGAGAGGAGAGACCCAGTTCTTC
CASSYETGRGETQFF
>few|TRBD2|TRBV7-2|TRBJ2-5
TGTGCCAGCAGCGTGGGACTAGCGGGGGTAGAGACCCAGTACTTC
CASSVGLAGVETQYF
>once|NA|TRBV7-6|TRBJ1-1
TGTGCCAGCAGCTTAATATGGGGCGCTGAAGCTTTCTTT
CASSLIWGAEAFF
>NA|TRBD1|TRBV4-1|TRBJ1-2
TGCGCCAGCAGCCGGAACGCAATCACAGGGGACTATGGCTACACCTTC
CASSRNAITGDYGYTF
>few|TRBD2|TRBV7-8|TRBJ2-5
TGTGCCAGCAGCAGAGGGACTAGCGTAAGGGAGACCCAGTACTTC
CASSRGTSVRETQYF
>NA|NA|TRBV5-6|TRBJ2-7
TGTGCCAGCAGCAACGTCCGGGACTCCATTTACGAGCAGTACTTC
CASSNVRDSIYEQYF
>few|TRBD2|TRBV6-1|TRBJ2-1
TGTGCCAGCAGTGTAGGGGCTAGCGGGGATTATGGGCAGTTCTTC
CASSVGASGDYGQFF
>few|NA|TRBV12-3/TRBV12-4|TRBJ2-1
TGTGCCAGCAGTTTAGAGGTGACGGAGCAGTTCTTC
CASSLEVTEQFF